This passage covers 23 T cell receptor beta chains from one sample sequenced in a study of blood T cell repertoires in COVID-19. Clones were read by immunoSEQ multiplex PCR, and TCRdb kept only the in-frame ones, dropping some. Here the sample spans a few hundred thousand clones, about 89% being singletons. The sample was peripheral blood. All receptors derive from a middle-aged woman who had recovered from COVID-19.

The sample holds a few counts of this clone. This chain joins TRBV27 and TRBJ2-4; TRBD2 aligns across 9 bases. The CDR3 has 17 residues. The junction had 10 bases not matched to a gene; V was cut back by 6 bases and J by 1 base. Germline lookup yields CDR1 MNHEY and CDR2 SMNVEV (reference sequence). The CDR3 loop is CASRAIAGEAAKNIQYF. In nucleotides, the CDR3 is TGTGCCAGCAGGGCCATAGCGGGAGAGGCGGCCAAAAACATTCAGTACTTC.

The V call is TRBV6-6, the J call TRBJ2-1; weak D call: TRBD1 (6 bases). The germline V gene encodes CDR1 MNHNY and CDR2 SVGAGI (reference sequence). Between the trimmed V and J ends, which lost 6 bases and 3 bases, there was a span of 15 bases. The CDR3 is made up of 15 amino acids. CDR3 region: CASRHDRSLYNEQFF. CDR3 sequence (DNA): TGTGCCAGCAGGCACGACAGGTCCCTCTACAATGAGCAGTTCTTC.

J is TRBJ1-5 and V is TRBV28; TRBD1 agrees at 8 bases. Germline V lookup: CDR1 MDHEN, CDR2 SYDVKM. V lost 6 bases and J lost 7; bases outside the gene matches: 14. The CDR3 totals 16 residues. Written as DNA, the CDR3 is TGTGCCAGCAGCTTGCAATCTGGACAGGGACAACAGCCCCAGCATTTT. The encoded protein is CASSLQSGQGQQPQHF.

The V call is TRBV5-5, the J call TRBJ1-6; maybe TRBD1 (5 bases). V dropped 0 bases and J dropped 16 bases, with 14 bases sitting between them. CDR3 length: 13 amino acids. Germline assignment: CDR1 SGHKS and CDR2 YYEKEE (reference sequence). CDR3 nucleotides: TGTGCCAGCAGCTTGGCCCAGGGAAGGGGACTCCACTTT. Protein: CASSLAQGRGLHF.

The chain recombines TRBV19 with TRBJ2-5; weak D call: TRBD1 (6 bases). The CDR3 contains 14 residues. V was cut by 6 bases and J by 1 base, with 12 bases left in between. Germline CDR1 reads LNHDA; CDR2 reads SQIVND (reference sequence). The chain's CDR3 is CASRQPGVQETQYF. CDR3 DNA sequence: TGTGCCAGTAGACAACCAGGGGTCCAAGAGACCCAGTACTTC.

The chain uses TRBV7-9 and TRBJ2-3; 10 bases align to TRBD2. The germline V gene encodes CDR1 SEHNR and CDR2 FQNEAQ (reference sequence). This CDR3 is 16 amino acids long. Losses at the gene ends were 6 bases for V and 5 bases for J; bases not matched to a gene: 11. The CDR3 DNA follows: TGTGCCAGCAGAAGCCAGGGAGCGGGAGGGCGAGATACGCAGTATTTT. Encoded protein: CASRSQGAGGRDTQYF.

The CDR3 sequence is CASIGREGNNEQFF. CDR3 sequence (DNA): TGTGCCAGTATAGGGCGGGAGGGTAACAATGAGCAGTTCTTC. The V and J genes are TRBV27 and TRBJ2-1; TRBD2 matches at 9 bases. Germline-derived CDR1 and CDR2 are MNHEY and SMNVEV (reference sequence). The CDR3 runs to 14 residues. J lost 5 bases, V lost 9 bases, and 8 bases had no gene match.

V gene TRBV5-1 combines with J gene TRBJ2-5; possible D gene TRBD1, 6 bases. CDR3 length equals 13 residues. The germline V gene encodes CDR1 SGHRS and CDR2 YFSETQ. With 4 bases removed from V and 5 bases from J, the gap between germline ends came to 12 bases. The CDR3 DNA reads TGCGCCAGCAGCCTTGAGGACAGCGAGACCCAGTACTTC. It yields the protein CASSLEDSETQYF.

The chain is built from TRBV29-1 and TRBJ2-5; a possible D gene is TRBD1 (6 bases). CDR1 is SQVTM, CDR2 ANQGSEA, per germline. The CDR3 runs 14 residues. Trimming removed 7 bases from V and 3 bases from J, with 18 bases in between. In nucleotides, the CDR3 is TGCAGCGCGATGATCCCGGGACATAAAGAGACCCAGTACTTC. Its protein product is CSAMIPGHKETQYF. Full variable domain (rest looked up from reference TRBV29-1 and TRBJ2-5): SAVISQKPSRDICQRGTSLTIQCQVDSQVTMMFWYRQQPGQSLTLIATANQGSEATYESGFVIDKFPISRPNLTFSTLTVSNMSPEDSSIYLCSAMIPGHKETQYFGPGTRLLVL.

The genes are TRBV11-2 and TRBJ2-5; 7 nucleotides agree with TRBD2. From germline, CDR1 is SGHAT and CDR2 FQNNGV. V was pared by 5 bases and J by 5 bases, with 8 bases of the junction left unmatched. This CDR3 comprises 14 residues. Here the CDR3 reads CASSPRLAWETQYF. The CDR3, as DNA: TGTGCCAGCAGCCCAAGACTAGCCTGGGAGACCCAGTACTTC.

This clone appeared a single time. The chain links TRBV2 to TRBJ2-1, with 9 bases lining up with TRBD2. The germline V gene encodes CDR1 SNHLY and CDR2 FYNNEI. V shed 8 bases, J shed 1 base, and the junction held 9 bases outside the gene matches. CDR3 length equals 16 residues. The CDR3 spells CASVGVREGSYNEQFF. DNA of the CDR3: TGTGCCAGCGTGGGGGTGCGGGAGGGGTCCTACAATGAGCAGTTCTTC.

This chain connects TRBV7-6 to TRBJ2-5, with 14 nucleotides matching TRBD2. This CDR3 has 17 residues. Germline loops: CDR1 SGHVS, CDR2 FNYEAQ. V lost 4 bases and J lost 3; bases outside the gene matches: 7. The CDR3 coding sequence is TGTGCCAGCAGCTCTAAACCGGGACTAGCGGGAGAAGAGACCCAGTACTTC. Protein sequence: CASSSKPGLAGEETQYF. The full variable domain, in which reference TRBV7-6 and TRBJ2-5 provide the parts outside the CDR3, is GAGVSQSPRYKVTKRGQDVALRCDPISGHVSLYWYRQALGQGPEFLTYFNYEAQQDKSGLPNDRFSAERPEGSISTLTIQRTEQRDSAMYRCASSSKPGLAGEETQYFGPGTRLLVL.

This clone was seen only once. The chain employs TRBV13 and TRBJ2-3, with no clear D. CDR1 and CDR2 (germline): PRHDT, FYEKMQ (reference sequence). Between the trimmed V and J ends, which lost 5 bases and 2 bases, there was a span of 8 bases. The CDR3 is 13 amino acids. CDR3 sequence reads: CASSLDSTDTQYF. As DNA, the CDR3 is TGTGCCAGCAGCCTCGACTCCACAGATACGCAGTATTTT. Full variable domain (outside the CDR3, taken from reference TRBV13 and TRBJ2-3): AAGVIQSPRHLIKEKRETATLKCYPIPRHDTVYWYQQGPGQDPQFLISFYEKMQSDKGSIPDRFSAQQFSDYHSELNMSSLELGDSALYFCASSLDSTDTQYFGPGTRLTVL.

This clone was seen only a few times. The chain recombines TRBV7-9 with TRBJ1-2, with 7 bases identical to TRBD1. Germline assignment: CDR1 SEHNR and CDR2 FQNEAQ (reference sequence). The junction had 11 bases not matched to a gene; V was cut back by 5 bases and J by 2 bases. The CDR3 is 16 residues long. DNA for the CDR3: TGTGCCAGCAGCCCCGGTAGCTTGACAGGGAACTATGGCTACACCTTC. Translation: CASSPGSLTGNYGYTF.

This chain uses TRBV14 with TRBJ2-3; 12 bases line up with TRBD2. There are 17 residues in the CDR3. With 0 bases clipped from V and 3 bases from J, the junction kept 4 bases outside the gene matches. Germline V gene lookup returns CDR1 SGHDN and CDR2 FVKESK. The CDR3 is CASSQETSGGITDTQYF. In nucleotides, the CDR3 is TGTGCCAGCAGCCAAGAGACTAGCGGGGGAATTACAGATACGCAGTATTTT.

This clone was detected only once. This chain joins TRBV4-1 and TRBJ2-7; 7 bases match TRBD2. The CDR3 spans 16 residues. The V segment lost 4 bases and the J segment 3 bases; nucleotides outside the gene matches: 12. Germline lookup yields CDR1 MGHRA and CDR2 YSYEKL. CDR3 nucleotide sequence: TGCGCCAGCAGCCCCGGGGAGGGAAGTGGGGTCTACGAGCAGTACTTC. This codes for CASSPGEGSGVYEQYF.

This rearrangement joins TRBV29-1 to TRBJ2-3; maybe TRBD2 (7 bases). V shed 6 bases and J shed 6 bases, with 16 bases lying between them. From germline, CDR1 is SQVTM and CDR2 ANQGSEA. CDR3 size: 13 residues. The CDR3 loop is CSVLRGGGDTQYF. The CDR3 DNA follows: TGCAGCGTGCTCAGGGGAGGGGGTGATACGCAGTATTTT.

The rearrangement uses TRBV19 and TRBJ1-2, with D hard to call. V was cut by 3 bases and J by 8 bases, with 19 bases left in between. Germline-derived CDR1 and CDR2 are LNHDA and SQIVND (reference sequence). There are 15 residues in the CDR3. CDR3 loop: CASSIPVRTRGGYTF. CDR3 coding DNA: TGTGCCAGTAGTATTCCGGTCAGGACCAGAGGGGGCTACACCTTC.

This clone was observed once. This chain links TRBV5-1 with TRBJ2-1; D not resolved. CDR1 and CDR2 from the germline V gene are SGHRS and YFSETQ. The CDR3 runs to 15 residues. Trimming shortened V by 2 bases and J by 5 bases, and 14 bases separated the two germline ends. The DNA of the CDR3 is TGCGCCAGCAGCTTAACGGCGCAGACTCACAATGAGCAGTTCTTC. Amino acids: CASSLTAQTHNEQFF.

This clone was seen a handful of times. The chain uses TRBV6-6 and TRBJ2-3, with TRBD1 matching 9 bases. Germline trimming cut 5 bases from V and 7 bases from J; bases unmatched to any gene: 22. The germline gives CDR1 MNHNY, CDR2 SVGAGI (reference sequence). The CDR3 is made up of 19 amino acids. CDR3 bases: TGTGCCAGCAGTCTAAAGGGATTAGGGGTTGGGGACAGGGCTAATACGCAGTATTTT. As protein: CASSLKGLGVGDRANTQYF.

The rearrangement links TRBV9 to TRBJ2-5, with TRBD2 identical over 12 bases. Germline values: CDR1 SGDLS, CDR2 YYNGEE. This CDR3 has 16 amino acids. The V segment lost 4 bases and the J segment 5 bases; nucleotides outside the gene matches: 9. CDR3 sequence reads: CASSPTGLAGIETQYF. CDR3 coding DNA: TGTGCCAGCAGCCCGACAGGACTAGCGGGAATTGAGACCCAGTACTTC.

V and J are TRBV24-1 and TRBJ1-5, with unresolved D. Deletions cut 1 base from V and 6 bases from J, with 9 bases between. This CDR3 has 14 residues. Germline-derived CDR1 and CDR2 are KGHDR and SFDVKD. The CDR3 spells CATSDFQSPQPQHF. Here the CDR3 DNA reads TGTGCCACCAGTGATTTCCAATCCCCTCAGCCCCAGCATTTT.

The V gene is TRBV10-3, the J gene TRBJ2-1; 8 bases map to TRBD1. V dropped 0 bases and J dropped 6; count of bases not matched to a gene: 4. The CDR3 runs 15 residues. CDR1 and CDR2 (germline): ENHRY, SYGVKD. The CDR3 loop is CAISESQGAFNEQFF. CDR3 bases: TGTGCCATCAGTGAGTCGCAGGGGGCTTTCAATGAGCAGTTCTTC.